The 7 T cell receptor beta chains given below trace back to one sample, sequenced in a study of regulatory T cells in long-lasting Graves disease listed by TCRdb under 2021. Library prep was done by multiplex PCR. Data came from an Illumina HiSeq 4000. CDR3 regions were amplified by Arm-PCR with iRepertoire HTBI primers to construct TCR beta libraries. Through fastp at Q25 and MiXCR, TCRdb rebuilt clones from the public reads, retaining in-frame beta chains. Records with the same CDR3 protein are collapsed into one entry carrying the most frequent genes and DNA. The table for this sample lists a few hundred thousand distinct CDR3 sequences; around a fifth of them were counted only once. Approximately 14% of the sample is taken by the ten largest. Reading the label with the study, this specimen's time point is: persistent/refractory GD, antithyroid drugs over 5 years with positive TRAb. RNA was extracted from PBMCs in TRIzol for both TCR sequencing and RNA sequencing.

The material sequenced was peripheral blood mononuclear cells (PBMCs), taken when the disease was refractory, from a patient treated with antithyroid drugs. The receptors originated from a female donor with Graves disease.

This clonotype was recorded at least ten times. The chain couples TRBV7-2 to TRBJ2-7; D gene ambiguous. Between the trimmed V and J ends, which lost 2 bases and 6 bases, there was a span of 17 bases. The CDR3 loop spans 15 amino acids. CDR1 SGHTA and CDR2 FQGNSA come from the germline V gene. CDR3: CASSLRSAWKGEQYF. The DNA of the CDR3 is TGTGCCAGCAGCTTAAGGTCGGCGTGGAAGGGCGAGCAGTACTTC.

This clonotype was observed many times. J is TRBJ1-2 and V is TRBV28; no reliable D call. This CDR3 comprises 14 residues. The germline V and J ends were trimmed by 6 bases and 1 base, with 12 bases remaining between them. Per the germline V gene, CDR1 is MDHEN and CDR2 is SYDVKM. The CDR3 loop is CASSLEVVNYGYTF. Written as DNA, the CDR3 is TGTGCCAGCAGCCTAGAGGTTGTTAACTATGGCTACACCTTC.

The table lists this clonotype with a few counts. The CDR3 spells CASSIDRDKTYEQYF. The CDR3 coding sequence is TGTGCCAGTAGTATAGATCGCGACAAAACCTACGAGCAGTACTTC. V and J are TRBV19 and TRBJ2-7; D is undetermined. The CDR3 loop spans 15 amino acids. Germline lookup yields CDR1 LNHDA and CDR2 SQIVND (reference sequence). The ends were cut back, 0 bases at V and 2 bases at J, with 11 bases in the middle.

V and J are TRBV7-9 and TRBJ2-2, with a tentative D call TRBD2 (7 bases). The germline V gene has CDR1 SEHNR and CDR2 FQNEAQ (reference sequence). V lost 5 bases and J lost 4, with 14 bases in between. CDR3 size: 15 residues. Written as DNA, the CDR3 is TGTGCCAGCAGCGGGGGGGCTAGCCCCACCGGGGAGCTGTTTTTT. Its protein is CASSGGASPTGELFF.

This rearrangement joins TRBV5-5 to TRBJ2-1; 9 nucleotides agree with TRBD1. The V and J ends lost 7 bases and 8 bases, in that order; junction bases with no gene match: 10. This CDR3 is built from 14 residues. The germline V gene encodes CDR1 SGHKS and CDR2 YYEKEE (reference sequence). The CDR3 region is CASQWTGDFDEQFF. The CDR3 coding sequence is TGTGCCAGCCAATGGACAGGGGATTTCGATGAGCAGTTCTTC. Based on the CDR3 plus reference TRBV5-5 and TRBJ2-1, the full variable domain is DAGVTQSPTHLIKTRGQQVTLRCSPISGHKSVSWYQQVLGQGPQFIFQYYEKEERGRGNFPDRFSARQFPNYSSELNVNALLLGDSALYLCASQWTGDFDEQFFGPGTRLTVL.

This clonotype was picked up many times. This chain connects TRBV2 to TRBJ2-1; 7 bases agree with TRBD2. This CDR3 is 12 amino acids long. With 5 bases clipped from V and 12 bases from J, the junction kept 7 bases outside the gene matches. CDR1 is SNHLY, CDR2 FYNNEI, per germline. The CDR3 DNA is TGTGCCAGCAGTACTAGCGTCGGCGCGCAGTTCTTC. It encodes CASSTSVGAQFF.

The genes are TRBV7-2 and TRBJ1-5; TRBD1 matches at 8 bases. V lost 4 bases to trimming and J lost 10 bases; unmatched junction nucleotides: 6. Germline CDR1 and CDR2: SGHTA and FQGNSA. This CDR3 has 13 residues. The CDR3 loop reads CASSSTGDGPQHF. The CDR3 DNA sequence: TGTGCCAGCAGCTCGACAGGGGATGGACCCCAGCATTTT.